These 19 T cell receptor beta chains came from one sample sequenced in a study of T-cell memory formation after mild COVID-19. TCRdb reanalysed the 5' RACE reads using MiXCR and keeps one entry per CDR3 protein. Of about 280,000 distinct CDR3 sequences listed, less than 9.5% are singletons. The source material was PBMCs or a T cell subset sorted from them (not recorded which). The receptors derive from a man aged 18-30 years who had mild COVID-19 (a few samples of this study predate the infection). Cell type and time point are not known.

This sequence joins TRBV6-5 and TRBJ2-1, with 8 bases matching TRBD2. Germline values: CDR1 MNHEY, CDR2 SVGAGI. V lost 2 bases to trimming and J lost 6 bases; unmatched junction nucleotides: 0. The CDR3 sequence is 13 residues long. The CDR3 loop reads CASSYTSGNEQFF. The DNA for the CDR3 is TGTGCCAGCAGTTACACTAGCGGCAATGAGCAGTTCTTC.

The chain links TRBV6-2 or TRBV6-3 to TRBJ2-7; 9 bases match TRBD2. CDR3 length: 15 amino acids. Germline V gives CDR1 MNHEY, CDR2 SVGEGT. The junction had 10 bases not matched to a gene; V was cut back by 6 bases and J by 4 bases. The chain's CDR3 is CASRPSAGGPYEQYV. CDR3 coding DNA: TGTGCCAGCAGACCGTCAGCGGGGGGACCATACGAGCAGTACGTC.

The chain links TRBV29-1 to TRBJ1-6, with D uncertain. The CDR3 totals 13 residues. From germline, CDR1 is SQVTM and CDR2 ANQGSEA. V lost 2 bases to trimming and J lost 9 bases, with 11 bases between them. The CDR3 region is CSVELGIGSPLHF. For the CDR3, the DNA is TGCAGCGTTGAACTCGGGATCGGTTCACCCCTCCACTTT.

The chain combines TRBV19 with TRBJ1-1; possible D gene TRBD1, 5 bases. There are 11 residues in the CDR3. Germline V gene lookup returns CDR1 LNHDA and CDR2 SQIVND (reference sequence). CDR3 amino acids: CAARENTEAFF. The CDR3 coding sequence is TGTGCGGCCAGGGAAAACACTGAAGCTTTCTTT.

V gene TRBV7-6 combines with J gene TRBJ2-2; weak D call: TRBD1 (6 bases). This CDR3 comprises 13 residues. In germline, CDR1 is SGHVS, CDR2 FNYEAQ. The V gene lost 0 bases and the J gene lost 8 bases, with 7 bases spanning the gap. The CDR3: CASSLAGQGELFF. DNA of the CDR3: TGTGCCAGCAGCTTAGCGGGACAAGGGGAGCTGTTTTTT.

The chain employs TRBV5-1 and TRBJ1-5, with 8 bases lining up with TRBD1. The CDR3 has 15 residues. CDR1 and CDR2 from the germline V gene are SGHRS and YFSETQ. V lost 2 bases to trimming and J lost 1 base; unmatched junction nucleotides: 2. CDR3 sequence: CASSFTGGSNQPQHF. In DNA form, the CDR3 reads TGCGCCAGCAGCTTCACAGGGGGAAGCAATCAGCCCCAGCATTTT.

J is TRBJ1-4 and V is TRBV18; D is possibly TRBD1 (6 bases). The germline gives CDR1 KGHSH, CDR2 LQKENI. Trimming took off 6 bases at V and 7 bases at J, with 18 bases between the two ends. CDR3 length equals 15 residues. The CDR3 bases are TGTGCCAGCTCCCTGGCGAGGGGGGACGGTGAAAAACTGTTTTTT. It translates to CASSLARGDGEKLFF.

This sequence joins TRBV10-3 and TRBJ1-6, with D hard to call. This CDR3 is built from 13 residues. Trimming stripped 3 bases from V and 4 bases from J, with 4 bases between. Germline assignment: CDR1 ENHRY and CDR2 SYGVKD. CDR3 DNA sequence: TGTGCCATCAGTGAAGTATATAATTCACCCCTCCACTTT. Its protein is CAISEVYNSPLHF.

Many counts were recorded for this clonotype. The chain has TRBV5-1 and TRBJ2-5, with D unresolved. Germline V gene lookup returns CDR1 SGHRS and CDR2 YFSETQ. The CDR3 is made up of 13 amino acids. Trimming left V 4 bases short and J 5 bases short, with 12 bases between. DNA for the CDR3: TGCGCCAGCAGCCGGACCCACGGGGAGACCCAGTACTTC. This gives the protein CASSRTHGETQYF.

This clonotype was seen more than once but under ten times. This chain joins TRBV4-1 and TRBJ2-7; TRBD2 might be the D (5 bases). The germline CDR1 and CDR2 sequences are MGHRA and YSYEKL. The CDR3 consists of 16 residues. Trimming stripped 0 bases from V and 3 bases from J, with 15 bases between. The CDR3 spells CASSQELVGLLYEQYF. The CDR3, as DNA: TGCGCCAGCAGCCAAGAGCTGGTAGGACTTCTCTACGAGCAGTACTTC.

This clonotype was counted a few times. The gene calls are TRBV7-2 and TRBJ2-5, with TRBD2 as a possible D gene (5 bases). CDR3 length equals 13 residues. Trimming removed 6 bases from V and 2 bases from J, with 10 bases in between. Germline V gene lookup returns CDR1 SGHTA and CDR2 FQGNSA. The CDR3 spells CASSSGMQETQYF. For the CDR3, the DNA is TGTGCCAGCAGTTCCGGGATGCAAGAGACCCAGTACTTC. The whole variable domain, filled in from reference TRBV7-2 and TRBJ2-5, reads GAGVSQSPSNKVTEKGKDVELRCDPISGHTALYWYRQSLGQGLEFLIYFQGNSAPDKSGLPSDRFSAERTGGSVSTLTIQRTQQEDSAVYLCASSSGMQETQYFGPGTRLLVL.

V gene TRBV18 combines with J gene TRBJ2-5; D remains unclear. CDR3 length equals 12 residues. The V and J ends lost 3 bases and 4 bases respectively, with 6 bases between them. The germline CDR1 and CDR2 sequences are KGHSH and LQKENI. The CDR3 nucleotides read TGTGCCAGCTCACCCTCAGCAGAGACCCAGTACTTC. It yields the protein CASSPSAETQYF.

In this sample, this clonotype turned up many times. The chain recombines TRBV4-1 with TRBJ2-2; TRBD2 agrees at 9 bases. Germline V gene lookup returns CDR1 MGHRA and CDR2 YSYEKL. The CDR3 is 16 amino acids. V lost 3 bases to trimming and J lost 8 bases; unmatched junction nucleotides: 10. CDR3 protein: CASSHPPSTSGGELFF. The CDR3 bases are TGCGCCAGCAGCCATCCCCCGTCTACTAGCGGGGGGGAGCTGTTTTTT.

In its sample, this clonotype was seen a few times. The V call is TRBV5-1, the J call TRBJ1-1, with D unresolved. The CDR3 has 17 residues. Trimming took off 4 bases at V and 2 bases at J, with 21 bases between the two ends. Per the germline V gene, CDR1 is SGHRS and CDR2 is YFSETQ. The CDR3: CASSRLGRAVGNTEAFF. Written as DNA, the CDR3 is TGCGCCAGCAGCAGGCTAGGGCGCGCGGTGGGAAACACTGAAGCTTTCTTT.

This clonotype turned up a few times. The rearrangement links TRBV7-8 to TRBJ1-1, with a tentative D call TRBD1 (6 bases). V was shortened by 5 bases and J by 6 bases, with 13 bases between the two germline ends. The CDR3 is made up of 13 amino acids. Looked up from germline, CDR1 is SGHVS and CDR2 is FQNEAQ. CDR3 coding DNA: TGTGCCAGCAGCGGACGGGGGGGCCCTGAAGCTTTCTTT. This encodes CASSGRGGPEAFF.

The rearrangement uses TRBV7-2 and TRBJ1-6; D gene unclear. V lost 0 bases and J lost 15, with 9 bases in between. From germline, CDR1 is SGHTA and CDR2 FQGNSA. The CDR3 is 12 amino acids. The chain's CDR3 is CASSLAGSRLHF. The CDR3 DNA is TGTGCCAGCAGCTTAGCCGGTTCTCGCCTCCACTTT.

This clonotype was observed a handful of times. J is TRBJ2-6 and V is TRBV18; D gene ambiguous. The V and J ends lost 5 bases and 2 bases respectively, with 10 bases between them. From germline, CDR1 is KGHSH and CDR2 LQKENI. This CDR3 has 15 residues. CDR3 coding DNA: TGTGCCAGCTCAACGATCCCCCCTGGGGCCAACGTCCTGACTTTC. Encoded protein: CASSTIPPGANVLTF. Variable domain in full (rest from reference TRBV18 and TRBJ2-6): NAGVMQNPRHLVRRRGQEARLRCSPMKGHSHVYWYRQLPEEGLKFMVYLQKENIIDESGMPKERFSAEFPKEGPSILRIQQVVRGDSAAYFCASSTIPPGANVLTFGAGSRLTVL.

The chain combines TRBV7-2 with TRBJ2-5; 9 nucleotides line up with TRBD1. The V gene's germline CDR1 is SGHTA and CDR2 FQGNSA. This CDR3 has 14 residues. Trimming removed 6 bases from V and 5 bases from J; junction bases left unmatched: 7. The CDR3 sequence: CASSTDRGWETQYF. Here the CDR3 DNA reads TGTGCCAGCAGTACGGACAGGGGATGGGAGACCCAGTACTTC.

The rearrangement joins TRBV18 to TRBJ2-7; no firm D call. Germline CDR1 reads KGHSH; CDR2 reads LQKENI. The CDR3 runs to 14 residues. Trimming cost V 3 bases and J 2 bases, with 11 bases left between them. CDR3 sequence (DNA): TGTGCCAGCTCACCGTCCGCGAGACCCTACGAGCAGTACGTC. Its protein product is CASSPSARPYEQYV.